Listed here are 7 T cell receptor beta chains from one sample, sequenced in a study of molecular identifiers for immune sequencing clone quantification. A single record per CDR3 protein comes from TCRdb applying MiXCR to the PCR reads. The sample includes 400,000 to 600,000 distinct CDR3 sequences, around 23% of them seen just once. The specimen was naive CD8+ T cells from blood, with Jurkat cell RNA spiked in. The subset here: FACS-sorted CD8+CD4-CCR7+CD45RA+ naive T cells. These receptors were collected from a human donor in good health. Some libraries in this study had Jurkat cell RNA spiked in.

The J gene is TRBJ2-3, the V gene TRBV6-2 or TRBV6-3; perhaps TRBD1 as D (6 bases). V lost 7 bases to trimming and J lost 0 bases, with 8 bases between them. This CDR3 contains 13 residues. In germline, CDR1 is MNHEY, CDR2 SVGEGT. CDR3 residues: CASNRASTDTQYF. In DNA, the CDR3 is TGTGCCAGCAACAGGGCAAGCACAGATACGCAGTATTTT.

Turning to this clonotype: Its ends do not fully match the called genes, so a read error is possible. The V and J genes are TRBV2 and TRBJ2-5; D unclear. The germline V gene encodes CDR1 SNHLY and CDR2 FYNNEI. The CDR3 extends over 14 amino acids. DNA for the CDR3: TGTGCCAGCAGTGAAGGGACCCTCCAAGAGCCCCAGTACTTC. Protein: CASSEGTLQEPQYF.

This clonotype was seen more than once but under ten times. The rearrangement links TRBV7-9 to TRBJ2-7; D gene uncertain. The germline V gene has CDR1 SEHNR and CDR2 FQNEAQ (reference sequence). This CDR3 spans 13 amino acids. The V gene lost 5 bases and the J gene lost 0 bases, with 8 bases spanning the gap. CDR3 sequence reads: CASSPWSSYEQYF. For the CDR3, the DNA is TGTGCCAGCAGCCCTTGGAGCTCCTACGAGCAGTACTTC.

The rearrangement joins TRBV6-2 or TRBV6-3 to TRBJ2-3; TRBD2 matches 11 bases. After removal of 4 bases from V and 6 bases from J, the junction contained 12 bases not matched to a gene. This CDR3 contains 17 residues. Germline V gene sequence: CDR1 MNHEY, CDR2 SVGEGT. CDR3 sequence (DNA): TGTGCCAGCAGTTCCTTCCTCGGGACTAGCGGTTGGGATACGCAGTATTTT. This sequence encodes CASSSFLGTSGWDTQYF.

This sequence joins TRBV29-1 and TRBJ1-2, with D maybe TRBD1 (5 bases). From germline, CDR1 is SQVTM and CDR2 ANQGSEA. With 0 bases removed from V and 4 bases from J, the gap between germline ends came to 9 bases. The CDR3 is 13 amino acids. DNA for the CDR3: TGCAGCGTTGAAGAGGACAAGGTCTATGGCTACACCTTC. Amino acid sequence: CSVEEDKVYGYTF.

Details on this clonotype: In this CDR3 the conserved last residue, phenylalanine or tryptophan, is missing, so a read error is likely. CDR3 sequence reads: CASRGNRDDTDTQYL. CDR3 coding DNA: TGTGCCAGCAGGGGGAACAGGGACGACACAGATACGCAGTATCTT. V usage is TRBV12-3 or TRBV12-4 and J usage is TRBJ2-3; D perhaps matches TRBD1 (6 bases). The CDR3 is 15 residues long. Between the trimmed V and J ends, which lost 6 bases and 2 bases, there was a span of 15 bases.

The CDR3 region is CASSFGSCGRADNQPQHF. The CDR3 DNA sequence: TGTGCCAGCAGCTTTGGGTCCTGCGGACGGGCAGACAATCAGCCCCAGCATTTT. The chain has TRBV7-9 and TRBJ1-5; D gene uncertain. V dropped 3 bases and J dropped 3 bases, with 21 bases sitting between them. The germline gives CDR1 SEHNR, CDR2 FQNEAQ (reference sequence). The CDR3 length is 18 residues.